The 24 T cell receptor beta chains given below trace back to one sample, sequenced in a study of monozygotic twins with cystic fibrosis. Libraries were prepared by immunoSEQ multiplex PCR; TCRdb keeps only in-frame clonotypes and omits some of them. The sample yields some 30,000 clones, about 92% seen once. The sample comprised blood. All receptors derive from a girl aged 2 to 10 with cystic fibrosis.

The gene calls are TRBV27 and TRBJ1-1; D unresolved. Trimming cost V 5 bases and J 4 bases, with 8 bases left between them. The CDR3 runs 12 residues. Germline V gives CDR1 MNHEY, CDR2 SMNVEV (reference sequence). The CDR3 nucleotides are TGTGCCAGCAGTACCCGAGGCACTGAAGCTTTCTTT. This translates into CASSTRGTEAFF.

CDR3 bases: TGTGCCAGCAGCTTAGGGGGGGGCGGCCAAGAGACCCAGTACTTC. Amino acids: CASSLGGGGQETQYF. V is TRBV7-2 and J is TRBJ2-5; D is possibly TRBD2 (7 bases). Germline V CDR1 and CDR2: SGHTA, FQGNSA. Trimming removed 1 base at V and 1 base at J, with 10 bases between. This CDR3 is 15 amino acids long.

The chain carries TRBV2 and TRBJ2-4; 10 bases fit TRBD1. Losses at the gene ends were 5 bases for V and 15 bases for J; bases not matched to a gene: 10. Germline loops: CDR1 SNHLY, CDR2 FYNNEI. The CDR3 is 13 amino acids. The CDR3 loop is CASSLERDRGGYF. CDR3 sequence (DNA): TGTGCCAGCAGTTTAGAACGGGACAGGGGTGGGTACTTC.

The rearrangement uses TRBV7-6 and TRBJ2-2; D uncertain. V lost 6 bases, J lost 7 bases, and 12 bases lay in between. This CDR3 has 13 residues. Germline assignment: CDR1 SGHVS and CDR2 FNYEAQ. The CDR3 here is CASSSIGGGELFF. CDR3 sequence (DNA): TGTGCCAGCAGTTCAATCGGCGGCGGGGAGCTGTTTTTT.

The chain links TRBV5-6 to TRBJ2-7; D ambiguous. V lost 2 bases and J 7 bases, leaving 7 bases between the germline ends. The germline V gene encodes CDR1 SGHDT and CDR2 YYEEEE. The CDR3 totals 11 residues. In DNA form, the CDR3 reads TGTGCCAGCAGCTTATCGGTTGAGCAGTACTTC. Translating it yields CASSLSVEQYF.

The rearrangement joins TRBV7-8 to TRBJ1-1; D call uncertain. Germline V lookup: CDR1 SGHVS, CDR2 FQNEAQ. The CDR3 totals 17 residues. V was trimmed by 1 base and J by 1 base, leaving 16 bases between them. The CDR3 DNA follows: TGTGCCAGCAGCTTAGGTCCGAGAAGCCTTAAGAACACTGAAGCTTTCTTT. Translated: CASSLGPRSLKNTEAFF.

The chain has TRBV5-4 and TRBJ1-1; maybe TRBD1 (5 bases). Trimming stripped 5 bases from V and 0 bases from J, with 8 bases between. Germline V CDR1 and CDR2: SGHNT, YYREEE (reference sequence). The CDR3 runs to 13 residues. CDR3 nucleotides: TGTGCCAGCAGTCAGGGAATGAACACTGAAGCTTTCTTT. Residues: CASSQGMNTEAFF.

This chain links TRBV29-1 with TRBJ1-1; D is possibly TRBD1 (6 bases). Trimming cost V 6 bases and J 0 bases, with 14 bases left between them. The CDR3 loop spans 14 amino acids. Per the germline V gene, CDR1 is SQVTM and CDR2 is ANQGSEA. CDR3 sequence reads: CSVNRAGMNTEAFF. The CDR3 DNA follows: TGCAGCGTAAACAGGGCTGGCATGAACACTGAAGCTTTCTTT.

The rearrangement links TRBV7-8 to TRBJ2-7; D may be TRBD1 (6 bases). The CDR3 has 19 residues. V was shortened by 2 bases and J by 3 bases, with 26 bases between the two germline ends. CDR1 is SGHVS, CDR2 FQNEAQ, per germline. The CDR3 DNA reads as TGTGCCAGCAGCTTATCGGGGAGTCTCGGGACACCCGTGATCTACGAGCAGTACTTC. Translated: CASSLSGSLGTPVIYEQYF.

This chain joins TRBV21-1 and TRBJ1-4. TRBV21-1 is noted as a pseudogene. This CDR3 comprises 15 residues. CDR3 sequence reads: CASSPSRQINEKLFF. The DNA of the CDR3 is TGTGCCAGCAGCCCCTCTCGGCAGATAAATGAAAAACTGTTTTTT.

This chain uses TRBV30 with TRBJ2-1; D is possibly TRBD1 (6 bases). Germline V gene sequence: CDR1 GTSNPN, CDR2 SVGIG (reference sequence). V was trimmed by 2 bases and J by 5 bases, leaving 7 bases between them. The CDR3 contains 12 residues. Here the CDR3 DNA reads TGTGCCTGGAGTCACAGGGACAATGAGCAGTTCTTC. This translates into CAWSHRDNEQFF.

V and J are TRBV19 and TRBJ2-3; no clear D. V shed 4 bases and J shed 0 bases, with 17 bases lying between them. In germline, CDR1 is LNHDA, CDR2 SQIVND (reference sequence). This CDR3 spans 17 amino acids. CDR3 in amino acids: CASSKIFSSPSTDTQYF. For the CDR3, the DNA is TGTGCCAGTAGTAAGATTTTCTCGAGTCCTAGCACAGATACGCAGTATTTT.

A single count supports this clone. The genes are TRBV13 and TRBJ2-3, with D perhaps matching TRBD2 (5 bases). The V gene lost 4 bases and the J gene lost 2 bases, with 10 bases spanning the gap. The germline V gene has CDR1 PRHDT and CDR2 FYEKMQ (reference sequence). The CDR3 consists of 14 residues. CDR3 nucleotides: TGTGCCAGCAGCTCCCGGGATTTCACAGATACGCAGTATTTT. Translation gives CASSSRDFTDTQYF.

The chain combines TRBV9 with TRBJ2-2, with D perhaps TRBD1 (6 bases). CDR1 and CDR2 (germline): SGDLS, YYNGEE. Trimming took 3 bases from V and 0 from J, leaving 15 bases between them. The CDR3 consists of 17 residues. This CDR3 reads CASSGRNRVTNTGELFF. The DNA for the CDR3 is TGTGCCAGCAGCGGAAGAAACAGGGTCACGAACACCGGGGAGCTGTTTTTT. The entire variable domain, with the rest obtained from reference TRBV9 and TRBJ2-2, is as follows: DSGVTQTPKHLITATGQRVTLRCSPRSGDLSVYWYQQSLDQGLQFLIQYYNGEERAKGNILERFSAQQFPDLHSELNLSSLELGDSALYFCASSGRNRVTNTGELFFGEGSRLTVL.

The chain combines TRBV19 with TRBJ2-3, with 7 bases matching TRBD2. The CDR3 sequence is 17 residues long. Germline lookup yields CDR1 LNHDA and CDR2 SQIVND (reference sequence). V trimming: 4 bases; J trimming: 1 base; junction bases outside the gene matches: 11. The CDR3 is CASSTYGLVGRTDTQYF. CDR3 sequence (DNA): TGTGCCAGTAGTACCTACGGACTAGTTGGGCGCACAGATACGCAGTATTTT.

The chain joins TRBV30 to TRBJ1-1; tentative D call: TRBD1 (5 bases). There are 13 residues in the CDR3. Germline V lookup: CDR1 GTSNPN, CDR2 SVGIG (reference sequence). Trimming stripped 4 bases from V and 5 bases from J, with 14 bases between. CDR3 in amino acids: CAWTGNKKTEAFF. Here the CDR3 DNA reads TGTGCCTGGACAGGGAATAAGAAGACTGAAGCTTTCTTT.

The chain combines TRBV6-5 with TRBJ2-5, with 8 nucleotides matching TRBD1. CDR1 is MNHEY, CDR2 SVGAGI, per germline. The CDR3 has 14 amino acids. Trimming removed 2 bases from V and 5 bases from J; junction bases left unmatched: 4. The DNA for the CDR3 is TGTGCCAGCAGTTACGGACAGGGTGGGGAGACCCAGTACTTC. Protein sequence: CASSYGQGGETQYF.

This clone was observed a few times. This chain uses TRBV6-5 with TRBJ1-2; the D is unclear. The ends were cut back, 2 bases at V and 6 bases at J, with 7 bases in the middle. The germline V gene has CDR1 MNHEY and CDR2 SVGAGI. This CDR3 spans 12 amino acids. The DNA for the CDR3 is TGTGCCAGCAGTTACGGAGGGAATGGCTACACCTTC. It specifies CASSYGGNGYTF.

The V gene is TRBV9, the J gene TRBJ1-2, with 9 bases matching TRBD1. The trim removed 5 bases at V and 4 bases at J, leaving 6 bases unmatched. Per germline, CDR1 SGDLS and CDR2 YYNGEE. This CDR3 contains 14 residues. The CDR3: CASRKTGGAYGYTF. CDR3 nucleotides: TGTGCCAGCAGAAAAACAGGGGGCGCCTATGGCTACACCTTC.

V gene TRBV19 combines with J gene TRBJ1-2; a weak D match, TRBD1 (5 bases). The CDR3 is 15 residues long. In germline, CDR1 is LNHDA, CDR2 SQIVND (reference sequence). V gave up 5 bases and J gave up 0 bases, with 13 bases separating them. The DNA of the CDR3 is TGTGCCAGTAGTTCTCAGGCAGGGTCTAACTATGGCTACACCTTC. Protein: CASSSQAGSNYGYTF.

The V call is TRBV2, the J call TRBJ2-3; 9 nucleotides agree with TRBD1. The CDR3 runs 16 residues. Germline trimming cut 4 bases from V and 1 base from J; bases unmatched to any gene: 6. Per germline, CDR1 SNHLY and CDR2 FYNNEI. CDR3 DNA: TGTGCCAGCAGTGTCGTCACAGGGGGCCGCACAGATACGCAGTATTTT. This translates into CASSVVTGGRTDTQYF. Full variable domain (rest looked up from reference TRBV2 and TRBJ2-3): EPEVTQTPSHQVTQMGQEVILRCVPISNHLYFYWYRQILGQKVEFLVSFYNNEISEKSEIFDDQFSVERPDGSNFTLKIRSTKLEDSAMYFCASSVVTGGRTDTQYFGPGTRLTVL.

V and J are TRBV7-9 and TRBJ2-7; 8 positions match TRBD1. This CDR3 is 17 amino acids long. J was trimmed by 0 bases and V by 2 bases; bases with no gene match: 9. Per germline, CDR1 SEHNR and CDR2 FQNEAQ (reference sequence). In DNA, the CDR3 is TGTGCCAGCAGCTTATACAGGGGGTGGGACGGCTCCTACGAGCAGTACTTC. Translation: CASSLYRGWDGSYEQYF.

The chain employs TRBV29-1 and TRBJ2-7; a weak D match, TRBD1 (5 bases). The CDR3 sequence is 12 residues long. Trimming took 4 bases from V and 2 from J, leaving 9 bases between them. The germline gives CDR1 SQVTM, CDR2 ANQGSEA. The DNA of the CDR3 is TGCAGCGTTGCGGACACAACCTACGAGCAGTACTTC. It specifies CSVADTTYEQYF.

The J gene is TRBJ1-5, the V gene TRBV30; TRBD1 might be the D (6 bases). This CDR3 is 16 amino acids long. The V gene lost 1 base and the J gene lost 4 bases, with 17 bases spanning the gap. CDR1 and CDR2 (germline): GTSNPN, SVGIG (reference sequence). CDR3 in amino acids: CAWSASPGGPNQPQHF. The CDR3, as DNA: TGTGCCTGGAGTGCATCCCCCGGGGGCCCTAATCAGCCCCAGCATTTT.